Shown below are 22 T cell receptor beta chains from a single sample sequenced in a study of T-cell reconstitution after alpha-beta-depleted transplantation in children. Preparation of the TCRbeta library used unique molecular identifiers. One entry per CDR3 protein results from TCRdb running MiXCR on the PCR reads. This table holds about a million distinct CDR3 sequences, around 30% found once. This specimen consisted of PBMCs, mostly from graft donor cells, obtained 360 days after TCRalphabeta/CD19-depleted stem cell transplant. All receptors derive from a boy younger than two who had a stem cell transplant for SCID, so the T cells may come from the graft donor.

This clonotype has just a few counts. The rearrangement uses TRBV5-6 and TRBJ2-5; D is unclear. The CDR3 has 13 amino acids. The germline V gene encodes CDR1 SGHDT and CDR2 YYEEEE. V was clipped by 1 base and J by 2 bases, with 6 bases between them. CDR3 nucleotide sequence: TGTGCCAGCAGCTTGTTACAGCAAGAGACCCAGTACTTC. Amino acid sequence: CASSLLQQETQYF.

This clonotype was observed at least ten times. The CDR3 spells CASSLPLMDTEAFF. CDR3 DNA sequence: TGTGCCAGCAGCCTACCCCTTATGGACACTGAAGCTTTCTTT. This chain links TRBV11-2 with TRBJ1-1; D is undetermined. This CDR3 comprises 14 residues. Trimming removed 5 bases at V and 3 bases at J, with 13 bases between. Germline V gene sequence: CDR1 SGHAT, CDR2 FQNNGV.

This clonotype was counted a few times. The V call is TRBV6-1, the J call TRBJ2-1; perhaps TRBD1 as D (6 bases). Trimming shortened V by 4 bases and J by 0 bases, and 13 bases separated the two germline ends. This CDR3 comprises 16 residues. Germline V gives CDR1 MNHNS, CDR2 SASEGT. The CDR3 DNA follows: TGTGCCAGCAGTGGTACAGGGAGAAACTCCTACAATGAGCAGTTCTTC. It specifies CASSGTGRNSYNEQFF.

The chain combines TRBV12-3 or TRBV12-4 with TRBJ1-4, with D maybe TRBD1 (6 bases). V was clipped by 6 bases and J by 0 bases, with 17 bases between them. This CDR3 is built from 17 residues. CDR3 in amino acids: CASSVTTGPATNEKLFF. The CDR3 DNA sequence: TGTGCCAGCAGCGTGACAACAGGGCCCGCAACTAATGAAAAACTGTTTTTT.

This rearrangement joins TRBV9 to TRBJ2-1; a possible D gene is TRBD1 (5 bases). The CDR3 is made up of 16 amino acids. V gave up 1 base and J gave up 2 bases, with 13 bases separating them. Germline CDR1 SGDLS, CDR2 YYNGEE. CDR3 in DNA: TGTGCCAGCAGCGTACGACAGCCCTCGACCTACAATGAGCAGTTCTTC. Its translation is CASSVRQPSTYNEQFF.

The DNA for the CDR3 is TGTGCCAGCAGCAGGGAGCAGGGTAACACTGAAGCTTTCTTT. The encoded protein is CASSREQGNTEAFF. The rearrangement links TRBV7-6 to TRBJ1-1; the D gene is possibly TRBD1 (5 bases). V lost 5 bases and J lost 2, with 12 bases in between. The CDR3 covers 14 residues. Germline values: CDR1 SGHVS, CDR2 FNYEAQ. Looking up the rest from reference TRBV7-6 and TRBJ1-1 gives the full variable domain: GAGVSQSPRYKVTKRGQDVALRCDPISGHVSLYWYRQALGQGPEFLTYFNYEAQQDKSGLPNDRFSAERPEGSISTLTIQRTEQRDSAMYRCASSREQGNTEAFFGQGTRLTVV.

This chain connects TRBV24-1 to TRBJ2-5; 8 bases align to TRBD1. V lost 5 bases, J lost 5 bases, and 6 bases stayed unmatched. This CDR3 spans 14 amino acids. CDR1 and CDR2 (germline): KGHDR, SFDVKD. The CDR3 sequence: CATSARGLGETQYF. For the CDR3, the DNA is TGTGCCACCAGTGCCAGGGGGCTTGGCGAGACCCAGTACTTC.

DNA for the CDR3: TGCGCCAGCAGCTTGCCAGGGGGCTGGGAGACCCAGTACTTC. This encodes CASSLPGGWETQYF. The rearrangement uses TRBV5-1 and TRBJ2-5; 8 bases fit TRBD1. The CDR3 runs to 14 residues. CDR1 is SGHRS and CDR2 is YFSETQ in the germline V gene. Trimming took 1 base from V and 5 from J; bases not matched to a gene: 4.

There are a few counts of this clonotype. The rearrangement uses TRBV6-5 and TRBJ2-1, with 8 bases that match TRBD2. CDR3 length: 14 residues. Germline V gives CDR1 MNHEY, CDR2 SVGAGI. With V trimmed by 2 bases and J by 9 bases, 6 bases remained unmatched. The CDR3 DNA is TGTGCCAGCAGTTACGACGGGGGGGCCGTTGAGCAGTTCTTC. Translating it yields CASSYDGGAVEQFF.

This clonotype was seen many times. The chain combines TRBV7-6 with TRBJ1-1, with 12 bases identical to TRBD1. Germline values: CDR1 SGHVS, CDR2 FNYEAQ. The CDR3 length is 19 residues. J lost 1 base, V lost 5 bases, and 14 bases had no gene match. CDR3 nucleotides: TGTGCCAGCAGCCTAGAGGGACAGGGGGCTTCATTTCGGAACACTGAAGCTTTCTTT. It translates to CASSLEGQGASFRNTEAFF.

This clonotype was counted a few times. Here the CDR3 reads CSARVYDYTDTQYF. CDR3 DNA: TGCAGTGCTAGAGTCTACGACTACACAGATACGCAGTATTTT. The chain joins TRBV20-1 to TRBJ2-3; maybe TRBD2 (5 bases). The CDR3 has 14 amino acids. The germline gives CDR1 DFQATT, CDR2 SNEGSKA (reference sequence). With 1 base removed from V and 2 bases from J, the gap between germline ends came to 10 bases.

In DNA form, the CDR3 reads TGCAGTGCTCTGGGCTCCTCAATCTACGAGCAGTACTTC. Its translation is CSALGSSIYEQYF. The chain links TRBV20-1 to TRBJ2-7, with D uncertain. Germline-derived CDR1 and CDR2 are DFQATT and SNEGSKA (reference sequence). The CDR3 runs 13 residues. V shed 5 bases and J shed 3 bases, with 14 bases lying between them.

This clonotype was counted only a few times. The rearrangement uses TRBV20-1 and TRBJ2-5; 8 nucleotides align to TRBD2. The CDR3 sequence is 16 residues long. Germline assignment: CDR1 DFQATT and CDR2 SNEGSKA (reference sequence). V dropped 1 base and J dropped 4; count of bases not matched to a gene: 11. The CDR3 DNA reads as TGCAGTGCTAGAGTGGGTAGCGGGGTTCGATTAGAGACCCAGTACTTC. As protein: CSARVGSGVRLETQYF.

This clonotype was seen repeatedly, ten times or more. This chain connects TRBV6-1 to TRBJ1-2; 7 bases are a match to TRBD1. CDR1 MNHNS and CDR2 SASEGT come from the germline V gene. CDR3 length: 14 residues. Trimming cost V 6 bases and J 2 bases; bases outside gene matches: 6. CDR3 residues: CASRTQQGNYGYTF. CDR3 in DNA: TGTGCCAGCAGGACCCAACAGGGGAACTATGGCTACACCTTC.

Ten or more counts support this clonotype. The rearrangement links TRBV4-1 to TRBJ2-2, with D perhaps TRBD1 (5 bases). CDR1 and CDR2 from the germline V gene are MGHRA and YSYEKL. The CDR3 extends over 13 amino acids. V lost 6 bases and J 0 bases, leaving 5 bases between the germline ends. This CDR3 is CASRTANTGELFF. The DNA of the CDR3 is TGCGCCAGCAGGACAGCGAACACCGGGGAGCTGTTTTTT.

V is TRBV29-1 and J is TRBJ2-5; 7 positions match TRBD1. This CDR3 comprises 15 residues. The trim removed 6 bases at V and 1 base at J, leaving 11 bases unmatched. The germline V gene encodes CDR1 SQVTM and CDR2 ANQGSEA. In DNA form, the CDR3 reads TGCAGCGTGCACAGGGGTCGCATTGCCCAAGAGACCCAGTACTTC. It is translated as CSVHRGRIAQETQYF.

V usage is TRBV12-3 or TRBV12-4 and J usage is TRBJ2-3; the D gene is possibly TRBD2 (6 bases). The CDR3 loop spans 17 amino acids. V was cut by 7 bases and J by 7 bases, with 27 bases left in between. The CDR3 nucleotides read TGTGCCAGCATTTCCATAGGGAGGTTCTTAAAGGGTTATACGCAGTATTTT. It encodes CASISIGRFLKGYTQYF.

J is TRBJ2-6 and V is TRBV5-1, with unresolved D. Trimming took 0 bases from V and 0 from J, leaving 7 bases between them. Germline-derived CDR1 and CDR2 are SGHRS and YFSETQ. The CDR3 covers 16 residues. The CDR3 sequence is CASSLAADSGANVLTF. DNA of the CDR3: TGCGCCAGCAGCTTGGCGGCAGACTCTGGGGCCAACGTCCTGACTTTC. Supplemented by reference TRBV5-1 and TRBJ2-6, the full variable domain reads KAGVTQTPRYLIKTRGQQVTLSCSPISGHRSVSWYQQTPGQGLQFLFEYFSETQRNKGNFPGRFSGRQFSNSRSEMNVSTLELGDSALYLCASSLAADSGANVLTFGAGSRLTVL.

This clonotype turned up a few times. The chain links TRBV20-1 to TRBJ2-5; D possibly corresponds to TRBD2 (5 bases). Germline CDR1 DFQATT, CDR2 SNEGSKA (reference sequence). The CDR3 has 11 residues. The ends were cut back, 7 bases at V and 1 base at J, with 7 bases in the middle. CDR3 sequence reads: CSGLAQETQYF. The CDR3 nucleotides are TGCAGTGGTCTAGCCCAAGAGACCCAGTACTTC.

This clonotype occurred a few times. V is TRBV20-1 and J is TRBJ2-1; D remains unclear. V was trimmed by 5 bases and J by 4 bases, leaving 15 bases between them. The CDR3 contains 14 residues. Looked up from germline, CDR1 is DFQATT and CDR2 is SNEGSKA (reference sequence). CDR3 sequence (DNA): TGCAGTGCTGCGAGGATGGGGATGTACAATGAGCAGTTCTTC. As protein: CSAARMGMYNEQFF.

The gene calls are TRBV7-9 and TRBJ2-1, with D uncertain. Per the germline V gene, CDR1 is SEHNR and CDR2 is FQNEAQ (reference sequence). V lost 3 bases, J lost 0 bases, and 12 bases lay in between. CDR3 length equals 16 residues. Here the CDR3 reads CASSFPRSGSYNEQFF. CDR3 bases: TGTGCCAGCAGCTTCCCCCGGAGTGGCTCCTACAATGAGCAGTTCTTC.

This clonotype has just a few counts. Here the CDR3 DNA reads TGTGCCAGCAGTGTTAACCCGGCAGGGCTCACCGGGGAGCTGTTTTTT. It yields the protein CASSVNPAGLTGELFF. This chain joins TRBV6-4 and TRBJ2-2; the D gene is possibly TRBD1 (5 bases). The CDR3 is 16 residues long. The germline V and J ends were trimmed by 4 bases and 4 bases, with 16 bases remaining between them. Per the germline V gene, CDR1 is MRHNA and CDR2 is SNTAGT.